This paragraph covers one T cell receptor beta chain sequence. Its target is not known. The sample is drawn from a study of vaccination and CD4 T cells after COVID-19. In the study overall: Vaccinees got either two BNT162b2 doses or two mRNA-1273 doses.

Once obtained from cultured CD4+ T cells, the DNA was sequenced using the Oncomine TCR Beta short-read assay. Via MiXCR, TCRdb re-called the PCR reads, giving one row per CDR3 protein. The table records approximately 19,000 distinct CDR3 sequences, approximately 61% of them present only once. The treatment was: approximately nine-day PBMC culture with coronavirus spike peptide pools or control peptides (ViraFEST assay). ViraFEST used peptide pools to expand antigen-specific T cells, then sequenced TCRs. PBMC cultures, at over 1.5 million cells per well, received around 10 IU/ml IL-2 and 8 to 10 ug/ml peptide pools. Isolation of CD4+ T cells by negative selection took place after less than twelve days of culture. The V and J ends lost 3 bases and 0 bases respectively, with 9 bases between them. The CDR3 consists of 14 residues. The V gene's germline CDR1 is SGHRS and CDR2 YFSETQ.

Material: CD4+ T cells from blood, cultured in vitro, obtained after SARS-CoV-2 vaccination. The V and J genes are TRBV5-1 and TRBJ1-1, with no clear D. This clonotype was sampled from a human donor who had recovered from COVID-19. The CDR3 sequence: CASSSGLMNTEAFF. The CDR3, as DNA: TGCGCCAGCAGCTCGGGGTTAATGAACACTGAAGCTTTCTTT.